This TCR beta chain was obtained from a study of human T cells and chemical hapten exposure. Study as a whole: Predominantly women, the patients had alopecia areata, totalis or universalis.

Germline V gene data show CDR1 as MDHEN and CDR2 as SYDVKM. The CDR3 consists of 15 residues. The germline V and J ends were trimmed by 6 bases and 3 bases, with 15 bases remaining between them. Unique molecular identifiers were linked by the library to individual cDNA molecules. TCRdb re-called the RACE reads through MiXCR, storing one row per CDR3 protein. The repertoire holds about 53,000 distinct CDR3 sequences, with roughly a tenth as singletons. Noted time point: pre-sensitization, week 0. Treatment of the sample: therapeutic diphenylcyclopropenone sensitization with weekly scalp DPC. Donation of samples came from alopecia patients who were 18 to 70 years old and suitable for DPC.

The V gene is TRBV28, the J gene TRBJ1-5; D not resolved. Sequencing was performed on whole blood, taken in connection with sensitization to the hapten diphenylcyclopropenone (DPC). The receptor comes from a man aged 35 to 55 with alopecia areata. Some clones in this sample may be carry-over from other donors' samples. CDR3 sequence: CASSPADRLNQPQHF. The CDR3 region has the DNA TGTGCCAGCAGCCCCGCCGACCGGCTCAATCAGCCCCAGCATTTT.